The 28 T cell receptor beta chains below all came from one sample that was sequenced in a study of identical twins. TCRdb called the 5' RACE reads again in MiXCR, with one record for every CDR3 protein. The sample shows about 530,000 distinct CDR3 sequences, under 25% of them seen only once. These data were also filed under a second study, of yellow fever vaccine responses in identical twins.

The specimen sequenced was CD4+ T cells sorted from blood. Receptors were obtained from a woman younger than 35 in good health.

The rearrangement uses TRBV6-2 or TRBV6-3 and TRBJ2-1; 14 nucleotides align to TRBD2. Germline V gene sequence: CDR1 MNHEY, CDR2 SVGEGT. CDR3 length: 14 amino acids. V was clipped by 6 bases and J by 7 bases; unmatched bases: 2. CDR3 bases: TGTGCCAGCAGGACTAGCGGGAGGGGGAATGAGCAGTTCTTC. Translated: CASRTSGRGNEQFF.

This clonotype has just a few counts. The V call is TRBV6-1, the J call TRBJ2-7; TRBD2 aligns across 9 bases. The J segment lost 2 bases and the V segment lost 5 bases, leaving 10 bases of the junction unmatched. From germline, CDR1 is MNHNS and CDR2 SASEGT. This CDR3 spans 16 amino acids. The CDR3 protein is CASSQGTSINTYEQYF. CDR3 bases: TGTGCCAGCAGTCAAGGGACTAGCATAAACACCTACGAGCAGTACTTC.

The rearrangement joins TRBV19 to TRBJ2-7; D is unclear. Germline lookup yields CDR1 LNHDA and CDR2 SQIVND (reference sequence). V dropped 6 bases and J dropped 1 base, with 13 bases sitting between them. There are 14 residues in the CDR3. The CDR3 region has the DNA TGTGCCAGTAGCCCCCGCGGAGTGTCCTACGAGCAGTACGTC. This gives the protein CASSPRGVSYEQYV.

This clonotype was seen a few times. The CDR3 here is CASSMGTVVTDTQYF. CDR3 nucleotides: TGTGCCAGCAGTATGGGGACGGTTGTCACAGATACGCAGTATTTT. This rearrangement joins TRBV2 to TRBJ2-3; perhaps D is TRBD1 or TRBD2 (5 bases each). The CDR3 spans 15 residues. The germline V gene encodes CDR1 SNHLY and CDR2 FYNNEI. V lost 5 bases and J 2 bases, leaving 14 bases between the germline ends.

The J gene is TRBJ2-1, the V gene TRBV29-1; D ambiguous. The CDR3 contains 12 residues. The V gene lost 2 bases and the J gene lost 1 base, with 3 bases spanning the gap. The germline V gene has CDR1 SQVTM and CDR2 ANQGSEA. The CDR3 DNA reads TGCAGCGTTGAAAGGTCCTACAATGAGCAGTTCTTC. Translating it yields CSVERSYNEQFF.

This clonotype was counted a few times. The gene calls are TRBV20-1 and TRBJ1-2, with TRBD1 matching 9 bases. The CDR3 consists of 12 residues. The V and J ends lost 5 bases and 8 bases, in that order; junction bases with no gene match: 6. Germline assignment: CDR1 DFQATT and CDR2 SNEGSKA (reference sequence). The CDR3 loop is CSAAGTGHGYTF. The DNA for the CDR3 is TGCAGTGCTGCCGGGACAGGGCACGGCTACACCTTC.

The rearrangement links TRBV3-1 to TRBJ2-2, with D possibly being TRBD1 (5 bases). This CDR3 has 16 residues. Germline values: CDR1 LGHDT, CDR2 YNNKEL (reference sequence). Deletions cut 1 base from V and 1 base from J, with 10 bases between. CDR3 region: CASSQGARENTGELFF. The CDR3 DNA reads TGTGCCAGCAGCCAAGGGGCCAGGGAGAACACCGGGGAGCTGTTTTTT.

The V gene is TRBV4-1, the J gene TRBJ1-5; possibly TRBD1 for D (5 bases). The CDR3 has 14 amino acids. Germline V CDR1 and CDR2: MGHRA, YSYEKL. Trimming removed 7 bases from V and 5 bases from J, with 15 bases in between. The CDR3 DNA reads as TGCGCCAGCACCCCCACCATCAGGGATCAGCCCCAGCATTTT. Its translation: CASTPTIRDQPQHF.

The rearrangement joins TRBV3-1 to TRBJ2-1; 12 bases match TRBD2. V lost 2 bases to trimming and J lost 9 bases; unmatched junction nucleotides: 5. The CDR3 is 15 residues long. Germline V gives CDR1 LGHDT, CDR2 YNNKEL (reference sequence). The CDR3 DNA sequence: TGTGCCAGCAGCCAAAGGCCGGGACTAGCGGGTGAGCAGTTCTTC. Protein: CASSQRPGLAGEQFF.

The chain carries TRBV2 and TRBJ2-1; 14 bases align to TRBD2. The junction had 7 bases not matched to a gene; V was cut back by 6 bases and J by 6 bases. The CDR3 runs to 16 residues. CDR1 is SNHLY and CDR2 is FYNNEI in the germline V gene. The CDR3 loop is CASSETGTSGSNEQFF. The CDR3 DNA follows: TGTGCCAGCAGCGAAACCGGGACTAGCGGGAGCAATGAGCAGTTCTTC.

This clonotype was seen a few times. The rearrangement uses TRBV6-1 and TRBJ2-7; TRBD1 aligns across 7 bases. CDR1 is MNHNS, CDR2 SASEGT, per germline. Trimming removed 10 bases from V and 12 bases from J; junction bases left unmatched: 12. The CDR3 runs to 11 residues. CDR3 in DNA: TGTGCCACCCCGGTTAGGGACAGCCCGTACGTC. Translation gives CATPVRDSPYV.

CDR3 residues: CASSFAVHGTPRLDTQYF. The CDR3 DNA reads as TGTGCCAGCAGTTTTGCGGTACACGGGACCCCACGTTTGGATACGCAGTATTTT. This rearrangement joins TRBV28 to TRBJ2-3; D may match TRBD1 or TRBD2 (5 bases each). This CDR3 contains 18 residues. Germline lookup yields CDR1 MDHEN and CDR2 SYDVKM. V lost 3 bases, J lost 6 bases, and 25 bases lay in between. Based on the CDR3 plus reference TRBV28 and TRBJ2-3, the full variable domain is DVKVTQSSRYLVKRTGEKVFLECVQDMDHENMFWYRQDPGLGLRLIYFSYDVKMKEKGDIPEGYSVSREKKERFSLILESASTNQTSMYLCASSFAVHGTPRLDTQYFGPGTRLTVL.

In its sample, this clonotype was seen a few times. J is TRBJ2-2 and V is TRBV5-1, with D perhaps matching TRBD1 or TRBD2 (5 bases each). V lost 4 bases and J 7 bases, leaving 11 bases between the germline ends. The V gene's germline CDR1 is SGHRS and CDR2 YFSETQ. The CDR3 loop spans 13 amino acids. CDR3 in DNA: TGCGCCAGCAGCCTGAGGGGAAGCGGGGAGCTGTTTTTT. Translating it yields CASSLRGSGELFF.

There are a few counts of this clonotype. The J gene is TRBJ2-3, the V gene TRBV5-5; the match to TRBD2 covers 10 bases. Unmatched junction bases numbered 10, after V lost 2 bases and J lost 1 base. This CDR3 is built from 18 residues. The germline V gene has CDR1 SGHKS and CDR2 YYEKEE (reference sequence). The CDR3 region has the DNA TGTGCCAGCAGCTTCGCTAGCGGGAGATACCAGGGCACAGATACGCAGTATTTT. The encoded protein is CASSFASGRYQGTDTQYF.

The rearrangement links TRBV5-1 to TRBJ2-5, with 11 bases matching TRBD1. The CDR3 sequence is 15 residues long. Germline CDR1 reads SGHRS; CDR2 reads YFSETQ. J gave up 5 bases and V 3 bases, and 6 bases lay outside the gene matches. CDR3 sequence reads: CASSSGTGGLETQYF. DNA of the CDR3: TGCGCCAGCAGCTCCGGGACAGGGGGACTTGAGACCCAGTACTTC. The variable domain in full, with the rest retrieved from reference TRBV5-1 and TRBJ2-5, is KAGVTQTPRYLIKTRGQQVTLSCSPISGHRSVSWYQQTPGQGLQFLFEYFSETQRNKGNFPGRFSGRQFSNSRSEMNVSTLELGDSALYLCASSSGTGGLETQYFGPGTRLLVL.

This clonotype was seen more than once but under ten times. The rearrangement links TRBV5-6 to TRBJ2-2; 8 nucleotides line up with TRBD1. Germline assignment: CDR1 SGHDT and CDR2 YYEEEE. The CDR3 runs to 15 residues. V lost 2 bases and J lost 7; bases outside the gene matches: 7. The CDR3: CASSFPGTGVGELFF. The CDR3 DNA sequence: TGTGCCAGCAGCTTCCCCGGGACAGGAGTCGGGGAGCTGTTTTTT.

This clonotype was recorded many times. The rearrangement uses TRBV7-6 and TRBJ1-1; D is uncertain. The CDR3 is 13 residues long. V lost 3 bases to trimming and J lost 1 base, with 6 bases between them. From germline, CDR1 is SGHVS and CDR2 FNYEAQ. CDR3 loop: CASSLAANTEAFF. Here the CDR3 DNA reads TGTGCCAGCAGCTTGGCGGCGAACACTGAAGCTTTCTTT.

This chain uses TRBV12-3 or TRBV12-4 with TRBJ2-1; TRBD2 aligns across 7 bases. The CDR3 runs to 14 residues. J was trimmed by 12 bases and V by 5 bases; bases with no gene match: 13. CDR3 residues: CASSSGGGRIGQFF. In DNA, the CDR3 is TGTGCCAGCAGTAGCGGCGGGGGTAGAATAGGGCAGTTCTTC.

The rearrangement uses TRBV5-1 and TRBJ1-1; TRBD1 matches at 7 bases. In germline, CDR1 is SGHRS, CDR2 YFSETQ. This CDR3 is built from 14 residues. V shed 6 bases and J 1 base; nucleotides not matched to a gene: 6. CDR3 region: CASTPGTANTEAFF. The CDR3 bases are TGCGCCAGCACTCCCGGGACAGCGAACACTGAAGCTTTCTTT.

This clonotype was recorded only once. An end of the junction does not agree with germline; a read error may underlie this. The genes are TRBV28 and TRBJ2-3; weak D call: TRBD1 (5 bases). From germline, CDR1 is MDHEN and CDR2 SYDVKM. The CDR3 sequence is 14 residues long. CDR3 bases: TGTCCCAGCAATTTACGATCTGGGGCCGATACGCAGTATTTT. It translates to CPSNLRSGADTQYF.

This rearrangement joins TRBV4-2 to TRBJ2-7, with D perhaps TRBD1 or TRBD2 (5 bases each). The CDR3 is 14 amino acids. Looked up from germline, CDR1 is LGHNA and CDR2 is YNFKEQ. Trimming removed 3 bases from V and 6 bases from J, with 15 bases in between. The chain's CDR3 is CASSHADGGGEQYV. CDR3 nucleotides: TGTGCCAGCAGCCACGCGGATGGGGGTGGCGAGCAGTACGTC.

This clonotype was seen a handful of times. The chain employs TRBV19 and TRBJ2-1; 7 bases are shared with TRBD2. The J segment lost 7 bases and the V segment lost 3 bases, leaving 12 bases of the junction unmatched. The length of the CDR3 is 16 residues. CDR1 is LNHDA and CDR2 is SQIVND in the germline V gene (reference sequence). CDR3 loop: CASSIHGGSKGNEQFF. The CDR3 DNA follows: TGTGCCAGTAGTATTCATGGCGGGAGTAAAGGGAATGAGCAGTTCTTC. The variable domain in full, with the rest retrieved from reference TRBV19 and TRBJ2-1, is DGGITQSPKYLFRKEGQNVTLSCEQNLNHDAMYWYRQDPGQGLRLIYYSQIVNDFQKGDIAEGYSVSREKKESFPLTVTSAQKNPTAFYLCASSIHGGSKGNEQFFGPGTRLTVL.

In nucleotides, the CDR3 is TGTGCCAGCAGTTACAGTCCGTGGGATACGGGCAATCAGCCCCAGCATTTT. Its protein is CASSYSPWDTGNQPQHF. The chain is built from TRBV6-2 or TRBV6-3 and TRBJ1-5; D remains unclear. The CDR3 runs to 17 residues. Trimming removed 2 bases at V and 2 bases at J, with 16 bases between. Germline V gene data show CDR1 as MNHEY and CDR2 as SVGEGT.

The chain links TRBV7-9 to TRBJ1-3; D call uncertain. This CDR3 comprises 17 residues. The germline V and J ends were trimmed by 5 bases and 2 bases, with 19 bases remaining between them. Germline loops: CDR1 SEHNR, CDR2 FQNEAQ (reference sequence). CDR3 amino acids: CASSDWVDSVAGNTIYF. Written as DNA, the CDR3 is TGTGCCAGCAGCGATTGGGTCGATAGTGTAGCTGGAAACACCATATATTTT.

The genes are TRBV9 and TRBJ1-3; possibly TRBD1 for D (5 bases). Trimming cost V 1 base and J 4 bases, with 15 bases left between them. The germline V gene has CDR1 SGDLS and CDR2 YYNGEE. The CDR3 is 16 amino acids. The CDR3, as DNA: TGTGCCAGCAGCGTACTCGGGGACTTGGGGGGAAACACCATATATTTT. Protein product: CASSVLGDLGGNTIYF.

This clonotype showed up many times. This chain uses TRBV28 with TRBJ1-6; no clear D. The CDR3 contains 13 residues. The germline V and J ends were trimmed by 8 bases and 9 bases, with 14 bases remaining between them. CDR1 and CDR2 from the germline V gene are MDHEN and SYDVKM. CDR3 in amino acids: CASGYYSSSPLHF. The CDR3 DNA sequence: TGTGCCAGCGGCTACTACAGCAGTTCACCCCTCCACTTT.

This chain uses TRBV28 with TRBJ2-4; 14 nucleotides match TRBD2. The ends lost 5 bases at V and 2 bases at J; junction bases unmatched: 11. The V gene's germline CDR1 is MDHEN and CDR2 SYDVKM. The CDR3 spans 19 residues. In nucleotides, the CDR3 is TGTGCCAGCAGTCTAATTGGGACTAGCGGGGGCCCCCCCAAAAACATTCAGTACTTC. This encodes CASSLIGTSGGPPKNIQYF.

This clonotype came up a few times. CDR3 residues: CASSQADRLSYNEQFF. In DNA, the CDR3 is TGTGCCAGCAGCCAAGCTGACAGGTTGTCCTACAATGAGCAGTTCTTC. The J gene is TRBJ2-1, the V gene TRBV3-1; maybe TRBD1 (6 bases). The germline gives CDR1 LGHDT, CDR2 YNNKEL (reference sequence). Trimming pared 1 base from V and 1 base from J, leaving 11 bases between. This CDR3 is built from 16 residues.